This record concerns one T cell receptor (beta chain) sequence. This clone was recorded a few times. Its antigen is still unknown. No base quality information exists; no much larger clone differs at one position. No immune events, such as infections, were documented for the healthy donors during the collection period. To calibrate time-dependent variance in a beta-binomial model of T-cell clone differential abundance, blood repertoires from healthy donors were used as a training cohort. The training cohort included 10 or so healthy donors, of whom 3 were female and 7 were male. The donors were between roughly 25 and 70 years old, with an average age of approximately 45 years. Obtained from a commercial supplier, whole blood was collected from each healthy donor at three time points set around 2 weeks apart. For immunosequencing, genomic DNA was extracted from unsorted whole blood. The record originates from a study of identifying expanded T cells in peripheral blood (dated by TCRdb to about 2019). Regarding the study in general: Separate aliquots of the same genomic DNA pool were sequenced to produce technical replicates, and four replicates were compared in pairs. The study at large found these results: The binomial model flagged roughly 1.1 differentially abundant clones between technical replicates, compared with roughly 17 over about 2 weeks and 19 over around four weeks. Across all healthy-donor time intervals, the beta-binomial model significantly lowered both the number of clones called differentially abundant and the false-positive rate. The authors expected biological variance in healthy repertoires might increase further over much longer intervals such as months to years. Variance in clone template counts between approximately two-week samples significantly increased with total template count across all healthy donors.

TCRbeta CDR3 regions were profiled with the immunoSEQ Assay using bias-controlled multiplex PCR amplification of genomic DNA. Turning to the authors' computational methods: The absolute abundance of each unique TCRbeta CDR3 region was quantified after sequences were collapsed and filtered. Differential abundance was tested with two models: a binomial (Fisher-equivalent) model and a beta-binomial model that adds time-dependent variance fitted from healthy donors. Clones with fewer than 5 combined templates were removed, and differential abundance was called for clones with a Benjamini-Hochberg FDR below 0.01. Beta-binomial variance was modeled as a function of total template count across the two samples using the form v = (b*log(k)+a)^2. The table was pulled from immuneACCESS by TCRdb, which kept in-frame rearrangements only. Such tables lose some clones; where checked, under half of the loss comes from unresolved V genes, and the rest has no known cause. V, J and clone size were drawn from that table, and D and trimming were deduced from the DNA. The sample data list about 120,000 clones, and more than 75% of these were observed just once. The ten biggest clones cover 2.5% to 4% of the sample.

CDR1 LNHDA and CDR2 SQIVND are derived from the germline V gene (reference sequence). V has 4 bases trimmed and J has 9 bases trimmed; junction bases matching no gene number 12. The CDR3 sequence holds 15 residues, the cysteine and phenylalanine included. Here the CDR3 DNA is all that survives: 45 bases in frame from base 1. The chain joins TRBV19 to TRBJ2-4, with TRBD2 matching 7 junction bases. Sequences were obtained from blood. The TCR sequence derives from a person between 18 and 75 years old in good health. The nucleotide sequence reads TGTGCCAGTAGTACCCGGGACGGGGGGTATGGCATTCAGTACTTC. Its amino acids are CASSTRDGGYGIQYF.